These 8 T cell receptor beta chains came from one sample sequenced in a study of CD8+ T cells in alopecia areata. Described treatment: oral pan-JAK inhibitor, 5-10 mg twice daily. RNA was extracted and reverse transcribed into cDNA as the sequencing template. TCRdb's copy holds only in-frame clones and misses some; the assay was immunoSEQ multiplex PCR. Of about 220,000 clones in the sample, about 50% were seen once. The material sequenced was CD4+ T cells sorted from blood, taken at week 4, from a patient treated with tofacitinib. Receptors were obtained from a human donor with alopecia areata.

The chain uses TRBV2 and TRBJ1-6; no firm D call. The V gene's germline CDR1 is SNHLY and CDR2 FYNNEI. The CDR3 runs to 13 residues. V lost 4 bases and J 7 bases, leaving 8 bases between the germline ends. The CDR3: CASSAASNSPLHF. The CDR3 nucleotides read TGTGCCAGCAGTGCCGCCTCAAATTCACCCCTCCACTTT.

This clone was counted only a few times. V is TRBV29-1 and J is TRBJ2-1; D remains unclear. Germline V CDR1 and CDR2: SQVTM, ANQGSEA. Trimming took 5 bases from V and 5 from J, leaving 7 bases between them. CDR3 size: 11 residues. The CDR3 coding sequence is TGCAGCGTTAGGCCTAACAATGAGCAGTTCTTC. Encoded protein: CSVRPNNEQFF.

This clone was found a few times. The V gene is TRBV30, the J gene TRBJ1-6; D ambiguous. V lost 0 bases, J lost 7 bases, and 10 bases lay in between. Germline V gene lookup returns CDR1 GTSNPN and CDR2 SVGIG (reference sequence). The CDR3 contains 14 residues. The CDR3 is CAWSVRQSNSPLHF. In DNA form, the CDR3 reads TGTGCCTGGAGTGTACGGCAATCGAATTCACCCCTCCACTTT.

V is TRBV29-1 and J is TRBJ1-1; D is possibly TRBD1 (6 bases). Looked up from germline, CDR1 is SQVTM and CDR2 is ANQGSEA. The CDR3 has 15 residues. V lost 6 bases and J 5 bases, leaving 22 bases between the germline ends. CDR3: CSVPSGDGGRTEAFF. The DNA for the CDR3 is TGCAGCGTGCCATCCGGTGACGGGGGGCGGACTGAAGCTTTCTTT.

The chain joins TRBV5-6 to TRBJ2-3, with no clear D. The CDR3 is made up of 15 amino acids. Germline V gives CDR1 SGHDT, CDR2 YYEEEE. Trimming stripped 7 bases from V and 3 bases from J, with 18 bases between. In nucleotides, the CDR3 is TGTGCCAGCTATATGATAGGCAGGTTAACAGATACGCAGTATTTT. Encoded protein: CASYMIGRLTDTQYF.

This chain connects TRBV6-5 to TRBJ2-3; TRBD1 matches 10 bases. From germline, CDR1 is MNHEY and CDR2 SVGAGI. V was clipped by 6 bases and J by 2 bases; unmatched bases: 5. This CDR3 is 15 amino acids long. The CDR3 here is CASRRTGGYTDTQYF. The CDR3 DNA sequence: TGTGCCAGCAGACGGACAGGGGGGTACACAGATACGCAGTATTTT.

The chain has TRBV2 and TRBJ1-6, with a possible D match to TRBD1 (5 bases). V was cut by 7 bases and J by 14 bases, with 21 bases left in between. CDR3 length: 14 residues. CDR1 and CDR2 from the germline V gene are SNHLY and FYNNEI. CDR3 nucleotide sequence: TGTGCCAGCAATGGCAGGGCGCTATTTGGGGCCCTCCACTTT. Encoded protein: CASNGRALFGALHF.

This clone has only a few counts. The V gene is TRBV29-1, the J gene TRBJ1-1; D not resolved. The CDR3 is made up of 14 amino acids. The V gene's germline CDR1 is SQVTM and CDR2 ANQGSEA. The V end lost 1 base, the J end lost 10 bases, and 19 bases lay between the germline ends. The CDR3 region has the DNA TGCAGCGTTGAAGCTGGTTACGCAAAGGATGGAGCTTTCTTT. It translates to CSVEAGYAKDGAFF.